The sequence of this T cell receptor beta chain was determined in a study of CD8 T cells in Susac syndrome. CD8+ and CD4+ blood T cells underwent TCR beta sequencing. This CDR3 is built from 15 residues. V shed 0 bases, J shed 5 bases, and the junction held 5 bases outside the gene matches. Germline lookup yields CDR1 SGHRS and CDR2 YFSETQ. Random hexamers were used to reverse transcribe an amount of about 0.45 to 1 ug RNA. MiXCR, run by TCRdb on the immunoSEQ multiplex PCR reads, gives a single entry per CDR3 protein. The sample consists of 100,000 to 150,000 distinct CDR3 sequences, nearly 96% of them appearing once.

V usage is TRBV5-1 and J usage is TRBJ1-5; 7 nucleotides agree with TRBD1. Sequenced: CD4+ T cells from PBMCs. This receptor was taken from a human donor with Susac syndrome. As DNA, the CDR3 is TGCGCCAGCAGCTTGGATGGACAGGATTATCAGCCCCAGCATTTT. Protein product: CASSLDGQDYQPQHF.